This TCR beta chain was captured in a study of CD4 T cell repertoires in COVID-19. Sequenced by immunoSEQ multiplex PCR; TCRdb stores in-frame clones only, minus some. The sample carries some 71,000 clones, 83% recorded once. The CDR3 is 13 amino acids. Trimming took 2 bases from V and 4 from J, leaving 8 bases between them. Germline values: CDR1 SGHDN, CDR2 FVKESK. The rearrangement uses TRBV14 and TRBJ1-1; D gene uncertain. Here the sequenced sample was CD4+ T cells from peripheral blood, taken after recovery from COVID-19. The sequence derives from a human donor who had COVID-19. The CDR3 region is CASSQQVITEAFF. Here the CDR3 DNA reads TGTGCCAGCAGCCAACAGGTTATCACTGAAGCTTTCTTT.